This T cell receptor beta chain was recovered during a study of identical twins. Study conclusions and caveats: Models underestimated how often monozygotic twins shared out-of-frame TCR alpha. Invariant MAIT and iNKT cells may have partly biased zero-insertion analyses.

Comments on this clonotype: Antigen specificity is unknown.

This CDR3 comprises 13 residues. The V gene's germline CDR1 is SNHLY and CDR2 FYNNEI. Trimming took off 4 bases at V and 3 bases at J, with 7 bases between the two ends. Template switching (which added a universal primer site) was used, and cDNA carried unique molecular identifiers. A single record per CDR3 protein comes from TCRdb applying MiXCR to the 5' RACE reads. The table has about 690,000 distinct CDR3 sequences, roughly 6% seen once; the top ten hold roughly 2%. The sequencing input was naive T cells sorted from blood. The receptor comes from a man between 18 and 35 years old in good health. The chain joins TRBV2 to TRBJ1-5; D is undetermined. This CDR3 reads CASSGRVNQPQHF. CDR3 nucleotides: TGTGCCAGCAGTGGGCGGGTCAATCAGCCCCAGCATTTT. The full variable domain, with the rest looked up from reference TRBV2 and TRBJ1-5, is EPEVTQTPSHQVTQMGQEVILRCVPISNHLYFYWYRQILGQKVEFLVSFYNNEISEKSEIFDDQFSVERPDGSNFTLKIRSTKLEDSAMYFCASSGRVNQPQHFGDGTRLSIL.